The next 18 T cell receptor beta chains were all read from a single sample in a study of early T cells in non-severe SARS-CoV-2 infection. TCRdb reprocessed the 5' RACE reads with MiXCR, giving one entry per CDR3 protein. The profile shows tens of thousands of distinct CDR3 sequences, 7% to 10% of them singletons. Source material: whole blood. These receptors came from an adult who was a healthcare worker with PCR-confirmed SARS-CoV-2 infection or an uninfected control (not recorded which).

This clonotype occurred a few times. This chain links TRBV6-5 with TRBJ2-3; 7 bases agree with TRBD1. J gave up 7 bases and V 0 bases, and 7 bases lay outside the gene matches. The CDR3 is made up of 15 amino acids. Looked up from germline, CDR1 is MNHEY and CDR2 is SVGAGI. The CDR3 protein is CASSYSADRRNTQYF. The DNA for the CDR3 is TGTGCCAGCAGTTACTCAGCGGACAGGAGAAATACGCAGTATTTT.

The chain links TRBV5-1 to TRBJ2-7; D possibly corresponds to TRBD2 (5 bases). This CDR3 region has 12 residues. Germline CDR1 and CDR2: SGHRS and YFSETQ. V lost 3 bases and J 2 bases, leaving 6 bases between the germline ends. Here the CDR3 DNA reads TGCGCCAGCAGCTCCGGGACCTACGAGCAGTACTTC. Translating it yields CASSSGTYEQYF.

This clonotype was counted at least ten times. V gene TRBV7-9 combines with J gene TRBJ2-7; tentative D call: TRBD1 (6 bases). Germline CDR1 is SEHNR and CDR2 is FQNEAQ (reference sequence). Trimming shortened V by 3 bases and J by 4 bases, and 13 bases separated the two germline ends. This CDR3 comprises 14 residues. The CDR3 sequence: CASSFRGVGYEQYF. The CDR3 nucleotides are TGTGCCAGCAGCTTCAGGGGCGTCGGATACGAGCAGTACTTC. Drawing the rest from reference TRBV7-9 and TRBJ2-7, the complete variable domain is DTGVSQNPRHKITKRGQNVTFRCDPISEHNRLYWYRQTLGQGPEFLTYFQNEAQLEKSRLLSDRFSAERPKGSFSTLEIQRTEQGDSAMYLCASSFRGVGYEQYFGPGTRLTVT.

This clonotype was detected many times. This chain connects TRBV20-1 to TRBJ1-2; D may be TRBD1 (6 bases). The germline V gene encodes CDR1 DFQATT and CDR2 SNEGSKA (reference sequence). The CDR3 runs to 11 residues. V gave up 7 bases and J gave up 6 bases, with 12 bases separating them. The CDR3 DNA reads TGCAGTGTGATACAGGGCGATGGCTACACCTTC. Protein product: CSVIQGDGYTF.

This clonotype was seen at least ten times. This chain uses TRBV18 with TRBJ1-2; 8 bases are shared with TRBD1. This CDR3 is built from 15 residues. Germline CDR1 is KGHSH and CDR2 is LQKENI. V lost 2 bases, J lost 5 bases, and 7 bases stayed unmatched. The CDR3 sequence: CASSPNPRQGYGYTF. Here the CDR3 DNA reads TGTGCCAGCTCACCAAACCCCCGACAGGGGTATGGCTACACCTTC.

This clonotype showed up many times. CDR3 in amino acids: CASSHTGLAGGTPHEQYF. The DNA for the CDR3 is TGTGCCAGCAGCCACACCGGACTAGCGGGAGGAACCCCCCACGAGCAGTACTTC. V usage is TRBV7-9 and J usage is TRBJ2-7; 14 bases are shared with TRBD2. The germline V gene has CDR1 SEHNR and CDR2 FQNEAQ (reference sequence). The CDR3 runs 18 residues. V was pared by 5 bases and J by 5 bases, with 14 bases of the junction left unmatched.

This clonotype has more than one count but fewer than ten. The V and J genes are TRBV7-7 and TRBJ2-2; 7 positions agree with TRBD2. The CDR3 spans 16 residues. Per the germline V gene, CDR1 is SSHAT and CDR2 is FNYEAQ (reference sequence). With V trimmed by 5 bases and J by 7 bases, 13 bases remained unmatched. The DNA for the CDR3 is TGTGCCAGCAGCCCCCGGACTCCGGGGGGAGTCGGGGAGCTGTTTTTT. This gives the protein CASSPRTPGGVGELFF.

The chain employs TRBV25-1 and TRBJ1-6; maybe TRBD1 (5 bases). The CDR3 extends over 13 amino acids. Germline V lookup: CDR1 MGHDK, CDR2 SYGVNS. The V end lost 4 bases, the J end lost 13 bases, and 14 bases lay between the germline ends. The CDR3 here is CASSVEGTFPLHF. For the CDR3, the DNA is TGTGCCAGCAGTGTTGAAGGGACCTTCCCCCTCCACTTT. Looking up the rest from reference TRBV25-1 and TRBJ1-6 gives the full variable domain: EADIYQTPRYLVIGTGKKITLECSQTMGHDKMYWYQQDPGMELHLIHYSYGVNSTEKGDLSSESTVSRIRTEHFPLTLESARPSHTSQYLCASSVEGTFPLHFGNGTRLTVT.

With regard to this clonotype: One end of the junction does not line up with germline, which may come from a read error. The chain couples TRBV7-9 to TRBJ1-5; D might be TRBD1 (5 bases). The CDR3 runs to 14 residues. The germline CDR1 and CDR2 sequences are SEHNR and FQNEAQ (reference sequence). The CDR3 here is CASSSLLGGAPQHF. The CDR3 region has the DNA TGTGCCAGTAGCTCGCTACTAGGAGGGGCCCCCCAGCATTTT.

This clonotype was picked up a small number of times. The rearrangement joins TRBV28 to TRBJ2-7; D is perhaps TRBD1 (6 bases). V lost 10 bases and J 5 bases, leaving 24 bases between the germline ends. The CDR3 is made up of 15 amino acids. Germline values: CDR1 MDHEN, CDR2 SYDVKM. The CDR3 DNA reads as TGTGCCACCCTGGGGGCAGCCGGGCTATCCAACGAGCAGTACTTC. Protein: CATLGAAGLSNEQYF.

To note about this clonotype: A much bigger clone sits one base away, suggesting this may be a read error. Written as DNA, the CDR3 is TGTGCCAGCAGTGACTCCAGTTTATCCGATATGCAGTATTTT. Encoded protein: CASSDSSLSDMQYF. V and J are TRBV6-4 and TRBJ2-3; unclear D gene. Looked up from germline, CDR1 is MRHNA and CDR2 is SNTAGT. The CDR3 extends over 14 amino acids.

Ten or more counts support this clonotype. The J gene is TRBJ2-3, the V gene TRBV11-2; D uncertain. Looked up from germline, CDR1 is SGHAT and CDR2 is FQNNGV. CDR3 length: 13 residues. V was shortened by 4 bases and J by 4 bases, with 9 bases between the two germline ends. CDR3: CASSSGEADTQYF. CDR3 bases: TGTGCCAGCAGCTCGGGTGAGGCAGATACGCAGTATTTT.

This clonotype has ten or more counts. The chain is built from TRBV7-2 and TRBJ2-2; TRBD2 matches at 7 bases. The ends lost 2 bases at V and 2 bases at J; junction bases unmatched: 5. The germline V gene has CDR1 SGHTA and CDR2 FQGNSA. The CDR3 consists of 16 residues. The CDR3 is CASSLRGGTNTGELFF. For the CDR3, the DNA is TGTGCCAGCAGCTTACGGGGAGGGACCAACACCGGGGAGCTGTTTTTT.

This clonotype has just a few counts. The V call is TRBV6-5, the J call TRBJ2-2; 10 bases match TRBD1. The germline V gene encodes CDR1 MNHEY and CDR2 SVGAGI. This CDR3 spans 16 amino acids. Trimming at V came to 5 bases and at J to 9 bases, leaving 12 bases not matched to a gene. Here the CDR3 DNA reads TGTGCCAGCAGTGCCCTAGGACAGGGGGTTCCCCGGGAGCTGTTTTTT. This translates into CASSALGQGVPRELFF.

This clonotype was recorded at least ten times. The chain links TRBV11-2 to TRBJ1-1; no firm D call. Trimming removed 0 bases from V and 7 bases from J, with 3 bases in between. The CDR3 length is 11 residues. Germline-derived CDR1 and CDR2 are SGHAT and FQNNGV. CDR3 amino acids: CASSLEFEAFF. Here the CDR3 DNA reads TGTGCCAGCAGCTTAGAATTTGAAGCTTTCTTT.

The J gene is TRBJ2-3, the V gene TRBV10-3; the D gene is possibly TRBD2 (5 bases). Germline V gene sequence: CDR1 ENHRY, CDR2 SYGVKD. Trimming removed 4 bases at V and 0 bases at J, with 11 bases between. The CDR3 totals 15 residues. The CDR3 nucleotides are TGTGCCATCAGTGGGATGGGAGAGAGCACAGATACGCAGTATTTT. This sequence encodes CAISGMGESTDTQYF.

The rearrangement links TRBV7-2 to TRBJ2-1, with D possibly matching TRBD2 (6 bases). Trimming shortened V by 2 bases and J by 12 bases, and 8 bases separated the two germline ends. CDR3 length equals 11 residues. Germline CDR1 and CDR2: SGHTA and FQGNSA. The CDR3 DNA is TGTGCCAGCAGCTTAACCGGGAGGCAGTTCTTC. Its translation is CASSLTGRQFF.

This clonotype was seen many times. V gene TRBV6-5 combines with J gene TRBJ2-7; D uncertain. Germline V gene data show CDR1 as MNHEY and CDR2 as SVGAGI. The length of the CDR3 is 13 residues. The V end was cut by 5 bases, the J end by 3 bases, with 11 bases between. CDR3 DNA sequence: TGTGCCAGCAGTAGGCCCGGGTACTACGAGCAGTACTTC. Protein sequence: CASSRPGYYEQYF.